This T cell receptor (beta chain) comes out of a study of OX40 agonist ivuxolimab in advanced cancers. The study, taken as a whole, reports: In the expanded peripheral T cells, antigen specificity was never determined.

The CDR3 length is 16 residues. J lost 7 bases, V lost 2 bases, and 13 bases had no gene match. Germline V gives CDR1 GTSNPN, CDR2 SVGIG (reference sequence). This clone has only one observation. Antigen: not known. This table comes from immunoSEQ multiplex PCR, and its TCRdb copy is limited to in-frame clones, with some not included. The table lists about 50,000 clones, roughly 86% of them singletons, with roughly 0.98% in the top ten. Sampling of blood occurred at baseline, cycle 4 day 1, and cycle 7 day 1. The chain has TRBV30 and TRBJ1-4, with 7 bases matching TRBD1. The sample was CD4+ or CD8+ T cells sorted from blood, taken in a trial of the OX40 agonist ivuxolimab. The receptor was isolated from an adult with an advanced solid tumor such as melanoma, head and neck, liver or kidney cancer. The CDR3, as DNA: TGTGCCTGGAGTACCGACTCGGCAGGGGGGGTTGAAAAACTGTTTTTT. This translates into CAWSTDSAGGVEKLFF.